Following are 24 T cell receptor beta chains from one sample sequenced in a study of blood T cell repertoires in COVID-19. Sequenced by immunoSEQ multiplex PCR; TCRdb stores in-frame clones only, minus some. The data hold 200,000 to 250,000 clones, with 85% to 90% observed a single time. Sequenced input: peripheral blood. The receptors shown here come from a woman in her 70s with active or convalescent COVID-19.

This chain links TRBV11-3 with TRBJ2-7, with D tentatively TRBD1 (5 bases). Trimming cost V 5 bases and J 4 bases, with 9 bases left between them. Germline V lookup: CDR1 SGHNT, CDR2 YENEEA. The CDR3 sequence is 12 residues long. The CDR3 DNA sequence: TGTGCCAGCAGCGCGACAGATTACGAGCAGTACTTC. It specifies CASSATDYEQYF. Variable domain in full (rest from reference TRBV11-3 and TRBJ2-7): EAGVVQSPRYKIIEKKQPVAFWCNPISGHNTLYWYLQNLGQGPELLIRYENEEAVDDSQLPKDRFSAERLKGVDSTLKIQPAELGDSAVYLCASSATDYEQYFGPGTRLTVT.

J is TRBJ1-1 and V is TRBV2, with D perhaps matching TRBD1 (6 bases). The germline V gene has CDR1 SNHLY and CDR2 FYNNEI. The ends were cut back, 11 bases at V and 7 bases at J, with 14 bases in the middle. There are 11 residues in the CDR3. CDR3 protein: CAGRDTLEAFF. The CDR3, as DNA: TGTGCCGGACGGGACACCCTTGAAGCTTTCTTT. The full variable domain, completed using reference TRBV2 and TRBJ1-1, is EPEVTQTPSHQVTQMGQEVILRCVPISNHLYFYWYRQILGQKVEFLVSFYNNEISEKSEIFDDQFSVERPDGSNFTLKIRSTKLEDSAMYFCAGRDTLEAFFGQGTRLTVV.

This clone was counted a single time. V gene TRBV6-5 combines with J gene TRBJ1-1, with unresolved D. CDR3 length: 13 amino acids. Trimming removed 5 bases at V and 1 base at J, with 8 bases between. Germline CDR1 and CDR2: MNHEY and SVGAGI. CDR3 DNA: TGTGCCAGCAGTAAACTAACGAACACTGAAGCTTTCTTT. It is translated as CASSKLTNTEAFF.

V gene TRBV10-3 combines with J gene TRBJ1-2, with 8 bases aligning to TRBD1. Germline CDR1 reads ENHRY; CDR2 reads SYGVKD. The CDR3 covers 16 residues. V was pared by 6 bases and J by 4 bases, with 13 bases of the junction left unmatched. The CDR3 DNA follows: TGTGCCATCAGCTCAACAGGGGGAGGGCCTCCCTATGGCTACACCTTC. This gives the protein CAISSTGGGPPYGYTF.

This chain connects TRBV5-4 to TRBJ2-5, with 8 bases fitting TRBD1. With V trimmed by 4 bases and J by 1 base, 6 bases remained unmatched. The CDR3 consists of 15 residues. Germline V gene data show CDR1 as SGHNT and CDR2 as YYREEE (reference sequence). DNA of the CDR3: TGTGCCAGCAGCAGGGGACAGGCGTTCCAAGAGACCCAGTACTTC. Amino acid sequence: CASSRGQAFQETQYF.

The chain recombines TRBV7-9 with TRBJ1-6; TRBD1 might be the D (5 bases). Trimming pared 4 bases from V and 8 bases from J, leaving 9 bases between. The germline V gene has CDR1 SEHNR and CDR2 FQNEAQ (reference sequence). This CDR3 has 13 amino acids. The CDR3 sequence is CASSWTRDSPLHF. The DNA for the CDR3 is TGTGCCAGCAGCTGGACACGGGATTCACCCCTCCACTTT. The complete variable domain, with remaining parts taken from reference TRBV7-9 and TRBJ1-6, reads DTGVSQNPRHKITKRGQNVTFRCDPISEHNRLYWYRQTLGQGPEFLTYFQNEAQLEKSRLLSDRFSAERPKGSFSTLEIQRTEQGDSAMYLCASSWTRDSPLHFGNGTRLTVT.

This chain joins TRBV19 and TRBJ1-4; D perhaps matches TRBD1 (5 bases). V lost 4 bases and J lost 8, with 11 bases in between. The CDR3 contains 13 residues. CDR1 is LNHDA, CDR2 SQIVND, per germline (reference sequence). This CDR3 reads CASSTHRIEKLFF. Here the CDR3 DNA reads TGTGCCAGTAGTACCCACAGGATCGAAAAACTGTTTTTT.

The V gene is TRBV29-1, the J gene TRBJ2-7; TRBD1 aligns across 9 bases. The CDR3 covers 14 residues. The germline gives CDR1 SQVTM, CDR2 ANQGSEA. V lost 4 bases, J lost 6 bases, and 10 bases stayed unmatched. The CDR3 sequence: CSVVVEGQGREQYF. The CDR3 nucleotides are TGCAGCGTTGTAGTTGAGGGACAGGGACGCGAGCAGTACTTC.

The CDR3 region is CASSPGPLGGTGELFF. The CDR3, as DNA: TGCGCCAGCAGCCCCGGGCCTTTAGGGGGCACCGGGGAGCTGTTTTTT. This sequence joins TRBV5-1 and TRBJ2-2, with a possible D match to TRBD1 (6 bases). Germline V gives CDR1 SGHRS, CDR2 YFSETQ. Trimming shortened V by 4 bases and J by 4 bases, and 17 bases separated the two germline ends. This CDR3 region has 16 residues.

The chain uses TRBV6-5 and TRBJ1-5; 9 nucleotides align to TRBD1. The CDR3 loop spans 15 amino acids. Per germline, CDR1 MNHEY and CDR2 SVGAGI. V lost 8 bases to trimming and J lost 3 bases; unmatched junction nucleotides: 8. The CDR3 protein is CASAWGQGPNQPQHF. CDR3 coding DNA: TGTGCCAGCGCGTGGGGACAGGGACCCAATCAGCCCCAGCATTTT.

V usage is TRBV6-6 and J usage is TRBJ1-5, with D unresolved. Germline CDR1 MNHNY, CDR2 SVGAGI (reference sequence). The CDR3 has 15 amino acids. Trimming left V 7 bases short and J 0 bases short, with 13 bases between. In nucleotides, the CDR3 is TGTGCCAGCAAAAATCGTGGAGATAGCAATCAGCCCCAGCATTTT. This translates into CASKNRGDSNQPQHF.

The chain combines TRBV24-1 with TRBJ1-2; 7 bases are shared with TRBD1. V lost 4 bases to trimming and J lost 7 bases; unmatched junction nucleotides: 5. The CDR3 runs 13 residues. Germline V CDR1 and CDR2: KGHDR, SFDVKD. CDR3 sequence (DNA): TGTGCCACCAGTGAACAGGGACAGCGTGGCTACACCTTC. It translates to CATSEQGQRGYTF.

V is TRBV19 and J is TRBJ1-2, with a weak D call TRBD1 (5 bases). The CDR3 loop spans 15 amino acids. CDR1 is LNHDA, CDR2 SQIVND, per germline (reference sequence). V dropped 10 bases and J dropped 6 bases, with 24 bases sitting between them. The CDR3 region is CATATIRTGGNGYTF. CDR3 bases: TGTGCCACCGCAACCATCAGGACGGGGGGAAATGGCTACACCTTC. The variable domain in full, completed from reference TRBV19 and TRBJ1-2, reads DGGITQSPKYLFRKEGQNVTLSCEQNLNHDAMYWYRQDPGQGLRLIYYSQIVNDFQKGDIAEGYSVSREKKESFPLTVTSAQKNPTAFYLCATATIRTGGNGYTFGSGTRLTVV.

The chain combines TRBV5-1 with TRBJ2-1; TRBD2 matches at 7 bases. Germline loops: CDR1 SGHRS, CDR2 YFSETQ. V shed 1 base and J 4 bases; nucleotides not matched to a gene: 17. The CDR3 contains 19 residues. CDR3: CASSLSVGAGEPRYNEQFF. CDR3 DNA: TGCGCCAGCAGCTTGTCGGTCGGGGCGGGGGAGCCGCGATACAATGAGCAGTTCTTC.

The rearrangement joins TRBV4-3 to TRBJ1-2; possible D gene TRBD1, 6 bases. The CDR3 length is 16 residues. Germline V gene data show CDR1 as LGHNA and CDR2 as YSLEER. The V gene lost 2 bases and the J gene lost 2 bases, with 15 bases spanning the gap. The CDR3 sequence is CASSQFSGQGNYGYTF. CDR3 DNA: TGCGCCAGCAGCCAATTTTCAGGGCAGGGGAACTATGGCTACACCTTC.

The chain joins TRBV6-6 to TRBJ1-5; 7 bases align to TRBD1. The J segment lost 7 bases and the V segment lost 6 bases, leaving 6 bases of the junction unmatched. The germline CDR1 and CDR2 sequences are MNHNY and SVGAGI (reference sequence). The CDR3 covers 13 residues. The CDR3 spells CASSSQGVQPQHF. In DNA form, the CDR3 reads TGTGCCAGCAGCTCCCAGGGGGTCCAGCCCCAGCATTTT.

The rearrangement uses TRBV5-6 and TRBJ2-5, with D possibly TRBD1 on 5 matching bases. Germline V gene data show CDR1 as SGHDT and CDR2 as YYEEEE. The CDR3 extends over 13 amino acids. V was shortened by 6 bases and J by 7 bases, with 16 bases between the two germline ends. This CDR3 is CASTSRQGVTQYF. The CDR3 DNA sequence: TGTGCCAGCACCTCGAGGCAGGGCGTGACCCAGTACTTC.

This sequence joins TRBV19 and TRBJ2-3; D unresolved. Germline V gene sequence: CDR1 LNHDA, CDR2 SQIVND (reference sequence). The V and J ends lost 1 base and 7 bases respectively, with 18 bases between them. This CDR3 comprises 16 residues. The CDR3 spells CASSIAGGDPYNTQYF. In DNA form, the CDR3 reads TGTGCCAGTAGTATAGCTGGCGGAGACCCTTATAATACGCAGTATTTT.

The genes are TRBV7-2 and TRBJ2-7; D is possibly TRBD1 (6 bases). Germline-derived CDR1 and CDR2 are SGHTA and FQGNSA. The CDR3 spans 15 residues. V shed 0 bases and J shed 7 bases, with 16 bases lying between them. CDR3 in amino acids: CASSLAPLKGEEQYF. The CDR3 DNA reads as TGTGCCAGCAGCTTAGCCCCCCTAAAGGGGGAAGAGCAGTACTTC.

The chain carries TRBV10-3 and TRBJ2-3, with D possibly matching TRBD1 (6 bases). The CDR3 runs to 13 residues. CDR1 is ENHRY and CDR2 is SYGVKD in the germline V gene. V lost 9 bases to trimming and J lost 0 bases, with 10 bases between them. The CDR3 protein is CAIQGSSTDTQYF. The CDR3 nucleotides are TGTGCCATACAGGGATCTAGCACAGATACGCAGTATTTT.

This clone was observed once. V usage is TRBV19 and J usage is TRBJ1-1; 8 positions match TRBD1. The CDR3 covers 15 residues. With 5 bases clipped from V and 6 bases from J, the junction kept 11 bases outside the gene matches. Germline CDR1 is LNHDA and CDR2 is SQIVND (reference sequence). For the CDR3, the DNA is TGTGCCAGTAGTGTAAGGGTTCTACAGGGGGCTGAAGCTTTCTTT. Its protein is CASSVRVLQGAEAFF.

This clone was counted a single time. The chain links TRBV24-1 to TRBJ2-7; 9 bases map to TRBD1. Germline assignment: CDR1 KGHDR and CDR2 SFDVKD. V was clipped by 5 bases and J by 5 bases; unmatched bases: 9. The CDR3 covers 15 residues. The chain's CDR3 is CATSGTGQGFDEQYF. CDR3 DNA: TGTGCCACCAGTGGAACGGGACAGGGATTCGACGAGCAGTACTTC.

The rearrangement uses TRBV30 and TRBJ1-5, with 8 bases matching TRBD1. The V gene's germline CDR1 is GTSNPN and CDR2 SVGIG (reference sequence). The CDR3 runs to 16 residues. The ends lost 3 bases at V and 3 bases at J; junction bases unmatched: 10. DNA for the CDR3: TGTGCCTGGAGGGGGGACAGGCGACGACTCAATCAGCCCCAGCATTTT. It translates to CAWRGDRRRLNQPQHF.

This chain links TRBV5-1 with TRBJ2-1; 9 nucleotides align to TRBD2. The CDR3 is 16 amino acids. CDR1 is SGHRS, CDR2 YFSETQ, per germline. Trimming cost V 4 bases and J 6 bases; bases outside gene matches: 11. The CDR3 coding sequence is TGCGCCAGCAGCCCCCCCGGGACTAGCACGAGCAATGAGCAGTTCTTC. As protein: CASSPPGTSTSNEQFF.